The rows below give T cell receptor beta chains drawn from one sample of a study of blood T cell repertoires in COVID-19. Profiling relied on immunoSEQ multiplex PCR, and the TCRdb table lists in-frame clones only, not all of them. The sample consists of 130,000 to 150,000 clones, approximately 86% of them appearing once. The specimen sequenced was PBMCs or T cells enriched from blood (not recorded which). The receptors originated from a woman between 35 and 50 years old who had been exposed to COVID-19. Both conserved end residues are part of each CDR3. D genes are given only for firm matches. The size entry is marked missing in some rows and otherwise reads once, few, many or a size class.

j_gene: TRBJ1-3
d_gene: TRBD1
v_gene: TRBV7-8
abundance: -
CDR3aa: CASSPDRGRGNTIYF
CDR3nt: TGTGCCAGCAGCCCTGACAGGGGAAGGGGAAACACCATATATTTT

j_gene: TRBJ1-5
d_gene: -
v_gene: TRBV19
abundance: -
CDR3aa: CASSPQGFNQPQHF
CDR3nt: TGTGCCAGTAGTCCCCAGGGTTTCAATCAGCCCCAGCATTTT

j_gene: TRBJ2-3
d_gene: TRBD2
v_gene: TRBV3-1/TRBV3-2
abundance: -
CDR3aa: CASSQRAGTSGTDTQYF
CDR3nt: TGTGCCAGCAGCCAAAGAGCCGGGACTAGCGGCACAGATACGCAGTATTTT

j_gene: TRBJ1-1
d_gene: TRBD1
v_gene: TRBV25-1
abundance: -
CDR3aa: CASSDPRTGGTEAFF
CDR3nt: TGTGCCAGCAGTGATCCGAGGACAGGGGGCACTGAAGCTTTCTTT

j_gene: TRBJ2-1
d_gene: TRBD1
v_gene: TRBV7-2
abundance: -
CDR3aa: CASTERDRRDEQFF
CDR3nt: TGTGCCAGCACCGAACGGGACAGGAGGGATGAGCAGTTCTTC

j_gene: TRBJ2-1
d_gene: -
v_gene: TRBV27
abundance: -
CDR3aa: CASSTYNEQFF
CDR3nt: TGTGCCAGCAGTACATACAATGAGCAGTTCTTC

j_gene: TRBJ1-1
d_gene: TRBD1
v_gene: TRBV11-2
abundance: -
CDR3aa: CASSSGQGARSTEAFF
CDR3nt: TGTGCCAGCAGCTCGGGACAGGGGGCGCGGAGTACTGAAGCTTTCTTT

j_gene: TRBJ1-2
d_gene: -
v_gene: TRBV29-1
abundance: -
CDR3aa: CSVETMGGILVVHNGYTF
CDR3nt: TGCAGCGTTGAAACGATGGGGGGGATCCTAGTCGTGCATAATGGCTACACCTTC

j_gene: TRBJ2-5
d_gene: TRBD2
v_gene: TRBV5-6
abundance: -
CDR3aa: CASSLAWTSGQETQYF
CDR3nt: TGTGCCAGCAGCTTGGCGTGGACTAGCGGACAAGAGACCCAGTACTTC

j_gene: TRBJ1-6
d_gene: -
v_gene: TRBV6-4
abundance: -
CDR3aa: CASSQESSYNSPLHF
CDR3nt: TGTGCCAGCTCACAGGAAAGCTCCTATAATTCACCCCTCCACTTT

j_gene: TRBJ1-5
d_gene: -
v_gene: TRBV5-8
abundance: -
CDR3aa: CASSSTGGDQPQHF
CDR3nt: TGTGCCAGCAGTTCTACCGGGGGTGATCAGCCCCAGCATTTT

j_gene: TRBJ1-4
d_gene: -
v_gene: TRBV3-1/TRBV3-2
abundance: few
CDR3aa: CASSQGANGWEKLFF
CDR3nt: TGTGCCAGCAGCCAAGGGGCCAATGGGTGGGAAAAACTGTTTTTT

j_gene: TRBJ2-2
d_gene: TRBD1
v_gene: TRBV11-3
abundance: few
CDR3aa: CASSRKTGLNTGELFF
CDR3nt: TGTGCCAGCAGCAGAAAGACAGGGCTAAACACCGGGGAGCTGTTTTTT

j_gene: TRBJ2-2
d_gene: -
v_gene: TRBV28
abundance: few
CDR3aa: CASSTNTGELFF
CDR3nt: TGTGCCAGCAGTACAAACACCGGGGAGCTGTTTTTT